This T cell receptor beta chain was found in a study of blood T cell repertoires in COVID-19. V lost 0 bases and J lost 1; bases outside the gene matches: 9. The CDR3 is 17 amino acids. CDR1 is SGHRS and CDR2 is YFSETQ in the germline V gene. Recovered participants had two consecutive negative NP/OP PCR tests, healthcare professional clearance, or symptom resolution. The protocol was immunoSEQ multiplex PCR, while the TCRdb copy is restricted to in-frame clones and leaves out a portion. The repertoire includes around 430,000 clones, 80% to 90% of them detected once, and 10% sits in the top ten. The rearrangement joins TRBV5-1 to TRBJ1-2; TRBD1 matches at 7 bases. The receptor's source is a woman aged 50 to 65 who had recovered from COVID-19. The sample consisted of PBMCs or T cells enriched from blood (not recorded which). In nucleotides, the CDR3 is TGCGCCAGCAGCTTGGCCACCCAGACAGGGAGTAACTATGGCTACACCTTC. Its translation: CASSLATQTGSNYGYTF.